This T cell receptor (beta chain) was captured by sequencing in a study of CD8+ T cells in alopecia areata (dated by TCRdb to between 2017 and 2018). General notes on the study: Treated patients were enrolled in an open-label pilot trial of oral tofacitinib, 5 to 10 mg twice daily, for moderate-to-severe alopecia areata. Tofacitinib was given for 6 to 18 months, followed by 6 months of follow-up off drug to assess delayed response and recurrence. In treated patients, disease severity was measured using the SALT score, which gives the percentage of scalp surface area affected. High-throughput TCRbeta sequencing was used to examine T cell clonal expansion in alopecia areata in both the C3H/HeJ mouse model and human patients. In humans, TCRbeta sequencing was performed on scalp tissue and on sorted CD4+ and CD8+ peripheral blood T cells from healthy controls and from patients with patchy or totalis/universalis alopecia areata. Patients on tofacitinib were biopsied at baseline and after 4 and 24 weeks of treatment, and several of the patients also had a later scalp biopsy. Scalp clonality was compared across normal scalp (n=4), patchy alopecia areata scalp (n=8), and alopecia totalis/universalis scalp (n=8). The RNA source kit depended on sample type: the PAXgene miRNA kit for fixed scalp, the miRNeasy kit for PBMCs, and the RNeasy kit for mouse skin. Amplification of TCRbeta CDR3 regions was done by immunoSEQ multiplex PCR using 35 Vbeta forward primers and 13 Jbeta reverse primers.

The CDR3 numbers 15 residues from cysteine through phenylalanine. The retained sequence is limited to the CDR3, 45 bases, with the frame set at the first base. CDR1 and CDR2 are drawn from the germline V gene: MNHEY, SVGAGI. Relative to germline, V is missing 2 bases and J is missing 0 bases, with 4 bases of the junction outside any gene match. The library was produced with the immunoSEQ multiplex PCR assay. RNA was extracted from all samples and reverse transcribed into cDNA, which served as template for TCR sequencing. SuperScript III was used to make first-strand cDNA, primed with a 2:1 mix of oligo-dT and random hexamers. A synthetic immune receptor repertoire was used to measure amplification bias, and any remaining bias was corrected computationally. Under the source paper's analysis protocol: Raw reads were preprocessed to remove errors, and CDR3 was defined according to IMGT conventions as the region from the conserved cysteine to phenylalanine. Clonality was computed by normalizing Shannon entropy by log2 of the number of productive unique TCRs and subtracting the result from 1. CD4 or CD8 identity of scalp clones was inferred by cross-referencing scalp TCRbeta sequences with sorted blood CD4 and CD8 repertoires. TCRdb stores this immuneACCESS table with in-frame sequences only. Part of the clones is absent; in the studies checked, under half of the shortfall reflects unresolved V genes, and no reason is known for the rest. V and J calls and clone size come straight from that table; D and trimming were deduced from the DNA. This sample comprises 200,000 or so clones, roughly 64% of them detected only once. The ten largest clones represent 5.5% to 6% of the sample.

The sample's time point label, in plain terms: roughly 24 weeks on oral tofacitinib. The treatment or condition label for this specimen denotes: oral pan-JAK inhibitor, 5-10 mg twice daily. From alopecia areata patients, peripheral blood was collected along with lesional scalp punch biopsies. PBMCs were separated by density centrifugation and stained for CD3, CD4 and CD8, after which CD4+ and CD8+ T cells were sorted on a FACSAria. A word on this clone: Which antigen it targets is not known. No qualities accompany the bases; no much larger clone lies one base away.

Results and caveats for the whole study, not just this receptor: During tofacitinib treatment, many expanded lesional clones stuck around in both scalp and blood, and this persistence may partly explain why relapse happens after treatment is stopped. Tofacitinib significantly lowered scalp clonality and the number of expanded CD8+ clones among the top 100 scalp clones. Because the treated cohort was small and included a single nonresponder, larger studies are needed to assess links between baseline CD8+ expansion and response. Higher clonality and more expanded CD8+ clones were observed in lesional scalp than in normal scalp, particularly in alopecia totalis/universalis, a finding suggestive of antigenic drive. TCR sequences shared between patients were less clear than in mice, possibly partly because of HLA diversity in the patient population. Resident alphabeta T cells in normal human skin are also sequenced, complicating scalp TCR repertoire analysis, unlike mouse skin dominated by gammadelta T cells.

This TCR was recovered from a human donor with alopecia areata. The chain couples TRBV6-5 to TRBJ2-7; 7 middle bases align to TRBD1. Source: CD4+ T cells sorted from blood, taken at week 24, from a patient treated with tofacitinib. The encoded CDR3 is CASSYRDRGSYEQYF. The sequence in DNA is TGTGCCAGCAGTTACCGGGACAGAGGCTCCTACGAGCAGTACTTC.